The 28 T cell receptor beta chains presented below share a single source sample, sequenced in a study of OX40 agonist ivuxolimab in advanced cancers. The library relied on the immunoSEQ multiplex PCR assay. The source is immuneACCESS, and TCRdb retained only in-frame sequences with V and J called. Part of the clones is not carried over; for the studies checked, unresolved V genes explain less than half of this, and the remainder is unexplained. The sample table holds 84,000 or so clones, of which approximately 90% were seen once. 0.25% to 0.35% of the sample belongs to the ten largest clones. Material: CD4+ or CD8+ T cells sorted from blood, obtained in a trial of the OX40 agonist ivuxolimab. These receptors came from an adult with an advanced solid tumor such as melanoma, head and neck, liver or kidney cancer.

The J gene is TRBJ2-7, the V gene TRBV7-6; the D is unclear. V lost 4 bases to trimming and J lost 7 bases, with 20 bases between them. The CDR3 runs 15 residues. Germline V gives CDR1 SGHVS, CDR2 FNYEAQ. CDR3 protein: CASSSYKDVLGEQYF. The CDR3 DNA follows: TGTGCCAGCAGCTCCTACAAGGACGTTTTAGGGGAGCAGTACTTC.

The V call is TRBV11-2, the J call TRBJ2-7; 8 bases fit TRBD1. J gave up 2 bases and V 6 bases, and 12 bases lay outside the gene matches. The CDR3 covers 16 residues. CDR1 and CDR2 (germline): SGHAT, FQNNGV. CDR3: CASRAGTGPLTYEQYF. CDR3 in DNA: TGTGCCAGCAGGGCCGGGACAGGACCCCTCACCTACGAGCAGTACTTC.

About this clone: The sample holds other DNA sequences that translate to the same CDR3. The chain links TRBV11-2 to TRBJ1-4; TRBD1 aligns across 8 bases. Trimming cost V 1 base and J 6 bases; bases outside gene matches: 1. The CDR3 runs to 14 residues. Germline CDR1 SGHAT, CDR2 FQNNGV. Here the CDR3 reads CASSLAGGDEKLFF. DNA for the CDR3: TGTGCCAGCAGCTTAGCAGGGGGCGATGAAAAACTGTTTTTT.

The chain couples TRBV5-1 to TRBJ2-5; D gene ambiguous. Germline assignment: CDR1 SGHRS and CDR2 YFSETQ. This CDR3 spans 16 amino acids. Trimming removed 4 bases from V and 5 bases from J, with 21 bases in between. The CDR3 bases are TGCGCCAGCAGCCCCGGGTCCGTAACCACGAGGGAGACCCAGTACTTC. Amino acid sequence: CASSPGSVTTRETQYF.

The J gene is TRBJ1-1, the V gene TRBV9, with D unclear. Trimming shortened V by 4 bases and J by 1 base, and 17 bases separated the two germline ends. CDR1 and CDR2 from the germline V gene are SGDLS and YYNGEE. The CDR3 is 16 residues long. CDR3 sequence: CASSLSVSSANTEAFF. CDR3 DNA sequence: TGTGCCAGCAGCCTAAGCGTGAGTTCAGCGAACACTGAAGCTTTCTTT. The whole variable domain, remainder taken from reference TRBV9 and TRBJ1-1, is DSGVTQTPKHLITATGQRVTLRCSPRSGDLSVYWYQQSLDQGLQFLIQYYNGEERAKGNILERFSAQQFPDLHSELNLSSLELGDSALYFCASSLSVSSANTEAFFGQGTRLTVV.

This rearrangement joins TRBV5-8 to TRBJ2-3; D uncertain. This CDR3 has 14 amino acids. V lost 0 bases, J lost 1 base, and 6 bases lay in between. Germline CDR1 reads SGHTS; CDR2 reads YDEGEE. The CDR3 DNA follows: TGTGCCAGCAGCTTGGAACACGGCACAGATACGCAGTATTTT. Its translation: CASSLEHGTDTQYF.

For this clone: The sample carries other DNA sequences with the same CDR3. The genes are TRBV5-1 and TRBJ2-3; D could derive from TRBD1 or TRBD2 (6 bases each). Trimming stripped 0 bases from V and 1 base from J, with 12 bases between. The germline V gene encodes CDR1 SGHRS and CDR2 YFSETQ. The CDR3 loop spans 16 amino acids. DNA of the CDR3: TGCGCCAGCAGCTTGGTGGGGGGCCGCGGCACAGATACGCAGTATTTT. This translates into CASSLVGGRGTDTQYF.

This chain joins TRBV27 and TRBJ1-2, with TRBD1 matching over 8 bases. CDR1 is MNHEY, CDR2 SMNVEV, per germline (reference sequence). The ends lost 3 bases at V and 6 bases at J; junction bases unmatched: 9. There are 15 residues in the CDR3. The CDR3, as DNA: TGTGCCAGCAGTTTTAGAACAGGGGGATCGCATGGCTACACCTTC. Protein sequence: CASSFRTGGSHGYTF.

J is TRBJ2-7 and V is TRBV7-8; no clear D. The germline V and J ends were trimmed by 1 base and 6 bases, with 10 bases remaining between them. CDR1 and CDR2 from the germline V gene are SGHVS and FQNEAQ. There are 13 residues in the CDR3. The DNA of the CDR3 is TGTGCCAGCAGCTTAGGGGCTAGTTTCGAGCAGTACTTC. This encodes CASSLGASFEQYF. The whole variable domain, remainder taken from reference TRBV7-8 and TRBJ2-7, is GAGVSQSPRYKVAKRGQDVALRCDPISGHVSLFWYQQALGQGPEFLTYFQNEAQLDKSGLPSDRFFAERPEGSVSTLKIQRTQQEDSAVYLCASSLGASFEQYFGPGTRLTVT.

This chain connects TRBV11-2 to TRBJ2-5; TRBD2 might be the D (5 bases). This CDR3 contains 14 residues. Germline CDR1 and CDR2: SGHAT and FQNNGV. Between the trimmed V and J ends, which lost 0 bases and 4 bases, there was a span of 9 bases. The CDR3 protein is CASSLERGRETQYF. CDR3 nucleotide sequence: TGTGCCAGCAGCTTAGAAAGAGGGCGAGAGACCCAGTACTTC.

V gene TRBV13 combines with J gene TRBJ2-3; tentatively, D is TRBD1 or TRBD2 (5 bases each). Germline CDR1 PRHDT, CDR2 FYEKMQ (reference sequence). The CDR3 loop spans 15 amino acids. Deletions cut 0 bases from V and 3 bases from J, with 10 bases between. CDR3 bases: TGTGCCAGCAGCTTAGGGGGGGTTGTGACAGATACGCAGTATTTT. Amino acid sequence: CASSLGGVVTDTQYF.

The CDR3 protein is CASSEAEGRVQYF. The CDR3 bases are TGTGCCAGCAGTGAAGCGGAAGGGCGAGTTCAGTACTTC. V is TRBV6-1 and J is TRBJ2-4; D is ambiguous. The CDR3 has 13 amino acids. V dropped 0 bases and J dropped 11 bases, with 11 bases sitting between them. The V gene's germline CDR1 is MNHNS and CDR2 SASEGT.

This sequence joins TRBV7-6 and TRBJ1-1; TRBD1 is a possible D gene (6 bases). The CDR3 sequence is 13 residues long. V gave up 5 bases and J gave up 1 base, with 8 bases separating them. Germline loops: CDR1 SGHVS, CDR2 FNYEAQ. CDR3 residues: CASSQGQNTEAFF. The CDR3 DNA reads TGTGCCAGCAGCCAGGGACAGAACACTGAAGCTTTCTTT.

The genes are TRBV9 and TRBJ2-3; D ambiguous. Deletions cut 4 bases from V and 0 bases from J, with 9 bases between. The CDR3 is made up of 14 amino acids. Germline CDR1 SGDLS, CDR2 YYNGEE. Written as DNA, the CDR3 is TGTGCCAGCAGCACTACCCGTAGCACAGATACGCAGTATTTT. Residues: CASSTTRSTDTQYF. The variable domain in full, with the rest retrieved from reference TRBV9 and TRBJ2-3, is DSGVTQTPKHLITATGQRVTLRCSPRSGDLSVYWYQQSLDQGLQFLIQYYNGEERAKGNILERFSAQQFPDLHSELNLSSLELGDSALYFCASSTTRSTDTQYFGPGTRLTVL.

The gene calls are TRBV5-8 and TRBJ1-5; TRBD1 is a possible D gene (5 bases). The CDR3 consists of 13 residues. Germline CDR1 and CDR2: SGHTS and YDEGEE. The germline V and J ends were trimmed by 4 bases and 7 bases, with 12 bases remaining between them. DNA for the CDR3: TGTGCCAGCAGCCGGGGGTCTGGACAGCCCCAGCATTTT. It translates to CASSRGSGQPQHF.

V is TRBV5-4 and J is TRBJ1-6; TRBD1 aligns across 9 bases. V was clipped by 4 bases and J by 4 bases; unmatched bases: 6. Germline CDR1 is SGHNT and CDR2 is YYREEE (reference sequence). This CDR3 has 16 residues. The CDR3 loop reads CASSPEGQGYNSPLHF. CDR3 DNA: TGTGCCAGCAGCCCGGAGGGACAGGGTTATAATTCACCCCTCCACTTT.

The chain joins TRBV5-4 to TRBJ2-3; D might be TRBD1 (5 bases). The CDR3 loop spans 15 amino acids. Germline V lookup: CDR1 SGHNT, CDR2 YYREEE (reference sequence). The ends were cut back, 0 bases at V and 4 bases at J, with 12 bases in the middle. The CDR3 is CASSLGGRAPDTQYF. The CDR3 DNA reads as TGTGCCAGCAGCTTGGGGGGCAGGGCCCCAGATACGCAGTATTTT.

The chain employs TRBV5-4 and TRBJ2-7; D call uncertain. Germline V gene sequence: CDR1 SGHNT, CDR2 YYREEE (reference sequence). V was shortened by 3 bases and J by 2 bases, with 6 bases between the two germline ends. This CDR3 is built from 12 residues. CDR3: CASSSGPYEQYF. CDR3 bases: TGTGCCAGCAGCTCCGGACCCTACGAGCAGTACTTC.

The V and J genes are TRBV4-1 and TRBJ2-6; D remains ambiguous. Germline V CDR1 and CDR2: MGHRA, YSYEKL. V gave up 0 bases and J gave up 0 bases, with 3 bases separating them. CDR3 length: 15 residues. The CDR3 sequence: CASSQERSGANVLTF. As DNA, the CDR3 is TGCGCCAGCAGCCAAGAGCGCTCTGGGGCCAACGTCCTGACTTTC.

This clone was recorded a few times. The rearrangement joins TRBV10-1 to TRBJ1-4; no definite D call. The germline gives CDR1 WNHNN, CDR2 SYGVQD (reference sequence). The length of the CDR3 is 13 residues. Trimming left V 8 bases short and J 8 bases short, with 15 bases between. The CDR3, as DNA: TGCGCCAGCCCGGGGAGCGGCGAGGAAAAACTGTTTTTT. Its protein is CASPGSGEEKLFF.

This chain uses TRBV7-9 with TRBJ1-2, with a tentative D call TRBD1 (5 bases). Germline V lookup: CDR1 SEHNR, CDR2 FQNEAQ (reference sequence). The V gene lost 5 bases and the J gene lost 4 bases, with 14 bases spanning the gap. This CDR3 contains 14 residues. CDR3 amino acids: CASSTLQGLYGYTF. The DNA of the CDR3 is TGTGCCAGCAGCACCCTTCAGGGACTCTATGGCTACACCTTC.

The genes are TRBV27 and TRBJ1-5; possible D gene TRBD1, 5 bases. Trimming pared 5 bases from V and 0 bases from J, leaving 17 bases between. Germline lookup yields CDR1 MNHEY and CDR2 SMNVEV (reference sequence). CDR3 length: 17 amino acids. The DNA for the CDR3 is TGTGCCAGCAGTCCCGGATCGACAGCGGCTAGCAATCAGCCCCAGCATTTT. This gives the protein CASSPGSTAASNQPQHF.

The chain combines TRBV7-2 with TRBJ2-7; D gene ambiguous. Germline V gene sequence: CDR1 SGHTA, CDR2 FQGNSA. The CDR3 runs to 14 residues. V shed 5 bases and J shed 2 bases, with 13 bases lying between them. CDR3: CASSLLPGPYEQYF. In nucleotides, the CDR3 is TGTGCCAGCAGCCTACTCCCCGGCCCCTACGAGCAGTACTTC.

This chain links TRBV10-3 with TRBJ2-2, with 8 nucleotides matching TRBD1. CDR1 and CDR2 from the germline V gene are ENHRY and SYGVKD. Trimming took 8 bases from V and 1 from J; bases not matched to a gene: 12. This CDR3 contains 17 residues. Here the CDR3 reads CAIGSVNGQGNTGELFF. CDR3 DNA: TGTGCCATCGGATCGGTAAACGGACAGGGGAACACCGGGGAGCTGTTTTTT.

V usage is TRBV7-9 and J usage is TRBJ1-5; D perhaps matches TRBD1 (6 bases). V shed 1 base and J shed 11 bases, with 24 bases lying between them. Germline CDR1 reads SEHNR; CDR2 reads FQNEAQ (reference sequence). The CDR3 length is 17 residues. CDR3 loop: CASSLGVGGQVPSTQHF. As DNA, the CDR3 is TGTGCCAGCAGCTTAGGGGTAGGGGGTCAGGTCCCCTCGACCCAGCATTTT.

This clone was recorded once. V is TRBV30 and J is TRBJ1-2, with D tentatively TRBD1 (5 bases). The CDR3 runs to 14 residues. CDR1 is GTSNPN and CDR2 is SVGIG in the germline V gene (reference sequence). V lost 4 bases, J lost 1 base, and 13 bases lay in between. The CDR3 DNA sequence: TGTGCCTGGAAGCGGGACTCACTTAACTATGGCTACACCTTC. It encodes CAWKRDSLNYGYTF.

The J gene is TRBJ1-4, the V gene TRBV19, with 7 bases aligning to TRBD1. Germline V CDR1 and CDR2: LNHDA, SQIVND (reference sequence). The CDR3 length is 14 residues. Losses at the gene ends were 6 bases for V and 4 bases for J; bases not matched to a gene: 5. Here the CDR3 DNA reads TGTGCCAGTAGGTCCAGGGGGTTTAATGAAAAACTGTTTTTT. Residues: CASRSRGFNEKLFF.

The chain carries TRBV5-1 and TRBJ1-1, with TRBD1 matching 7 bases. CDR1 is SGHRS and CDR2 is YFSETQ in the germline V gene. J was trimmed by 1 base and V by 4 bases; bases with no gene match: 4. The CDR3 is 14 amino acids. The CDR3 loop is CASSPRTGNTEAFF. CDR3 DNA: TGCGCCAGCAGCCCGAGGACAGGGAACACTGAAGCTTTCTTT.